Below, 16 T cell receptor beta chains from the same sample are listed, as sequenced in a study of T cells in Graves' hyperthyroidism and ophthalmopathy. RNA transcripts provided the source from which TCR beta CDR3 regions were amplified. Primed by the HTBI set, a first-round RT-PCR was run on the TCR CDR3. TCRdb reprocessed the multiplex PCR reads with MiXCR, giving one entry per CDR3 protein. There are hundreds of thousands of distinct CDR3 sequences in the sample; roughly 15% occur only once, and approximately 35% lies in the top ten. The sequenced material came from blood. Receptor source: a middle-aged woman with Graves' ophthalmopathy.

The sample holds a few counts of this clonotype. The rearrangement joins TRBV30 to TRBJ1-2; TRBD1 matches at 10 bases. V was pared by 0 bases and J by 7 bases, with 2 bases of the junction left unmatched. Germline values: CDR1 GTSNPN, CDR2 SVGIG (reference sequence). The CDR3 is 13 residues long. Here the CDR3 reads CAWSVDRGSGYTF. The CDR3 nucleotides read TGTGCCTGGAGTGTGGACAGGGGGTCTGGCTACACCTTC. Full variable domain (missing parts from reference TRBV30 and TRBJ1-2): SQTIHQWPATLVQPVGSPLSLECTVEGTSNPNLYWYRQAAGRGLQLLFYSVGIGQISSEVPQNLSASRPQDRQFILSSKKLLLSDSGFYLCAWSVDRGSGYTFGSGTRLTVV.

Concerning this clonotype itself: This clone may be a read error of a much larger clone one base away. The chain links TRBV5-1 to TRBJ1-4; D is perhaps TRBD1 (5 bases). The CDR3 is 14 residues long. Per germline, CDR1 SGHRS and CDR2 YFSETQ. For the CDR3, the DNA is TGCGCCAGAAGCTTGCGAGGACAAAATGAAAAACTGTTTTTT. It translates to CARSLRGQNEKLFF.

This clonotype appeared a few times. This CDR3 is CAIKASELTYEQYF. As DNA, the CDR3 is TGTGCCATCAAAGCTAGCGAACTAACCTACGAGCAGTACTTC. The chain combines TRBV10-3 with TRBJ2-7; weak D call: TRBD2 (6 bases). Between the trimmed V and J ends, which lost 7 bases and 2 bases, there was a span of 15 bases. The CDR3 contains 14 residues. CDR1 ENHRY and CDR2 SYGVKD come from the germline V gene.

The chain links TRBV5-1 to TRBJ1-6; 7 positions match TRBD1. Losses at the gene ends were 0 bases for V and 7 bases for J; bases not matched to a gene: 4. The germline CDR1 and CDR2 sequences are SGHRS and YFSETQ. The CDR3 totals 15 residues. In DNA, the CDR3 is TGCGCCAGCAGCTTGGCCGCAGGGGGGAATTCACCCCTCCACTTT. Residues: CASSLAAGGNSPLHF.

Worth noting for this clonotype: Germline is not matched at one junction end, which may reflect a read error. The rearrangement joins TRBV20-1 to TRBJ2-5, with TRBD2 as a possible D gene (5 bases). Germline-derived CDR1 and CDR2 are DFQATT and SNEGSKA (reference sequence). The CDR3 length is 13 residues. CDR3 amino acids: CIANRGKGETQYF. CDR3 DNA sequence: TGCATTGCTAACCGGGGAAAAGGGGAGACCCAGTACTTC.

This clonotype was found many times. The CDR3 spells CASSYGVDRHSEAFF. CDR3 nucleotides: TGTGCCAGCAGTTACGGGGTCGATCGCCATTCTGAAGCTTTCTTT. This chain joins TRBV6-1 and TRBJ1-1; D uncertain. CDR1 is MNHNS and CDR2 is SASEGT in the germline V gene. Trimming cost V 5 bases and J 6 bases, with 19 bases left between them. There are 15 residues in the CDR3.

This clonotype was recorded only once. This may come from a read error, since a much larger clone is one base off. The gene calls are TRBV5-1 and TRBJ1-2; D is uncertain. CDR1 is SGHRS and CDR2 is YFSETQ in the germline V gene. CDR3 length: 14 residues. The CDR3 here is CASGLSYGVRGYTF. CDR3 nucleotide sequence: TGCGCCAGCGGCTTGAGTTACGGGGTGAGAGGCTACACCTTC. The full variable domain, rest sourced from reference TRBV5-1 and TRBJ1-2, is KAGVTQTPRYLIKTRGQQVTLSCSPISGHRSVSWYQQTPGQGLQFLFEYFSETQRNKGNFPGRFSGRQFSNSRSEMNVSTLELGDSALYLCASGLSYGVRGYTFGSGTRLTVV.

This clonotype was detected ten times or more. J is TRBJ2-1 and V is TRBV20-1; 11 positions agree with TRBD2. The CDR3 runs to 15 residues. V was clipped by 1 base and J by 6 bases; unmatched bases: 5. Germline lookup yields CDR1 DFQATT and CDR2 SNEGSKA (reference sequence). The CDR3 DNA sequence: TGCAGTGCTAGAGTTGGGACTAGCGGCTCCAATGAGCAGTTCTTC. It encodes CSARVGTSGSNEQFF.

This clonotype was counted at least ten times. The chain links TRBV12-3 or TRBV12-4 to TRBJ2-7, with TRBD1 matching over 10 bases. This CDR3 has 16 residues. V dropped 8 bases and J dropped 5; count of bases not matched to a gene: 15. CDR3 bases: TGTGCCAGCGCCCCGGGGGGACAGGGGCTATTCCACGAGCAGTACTTC. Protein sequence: CASAPGGQGLFHEQYF.

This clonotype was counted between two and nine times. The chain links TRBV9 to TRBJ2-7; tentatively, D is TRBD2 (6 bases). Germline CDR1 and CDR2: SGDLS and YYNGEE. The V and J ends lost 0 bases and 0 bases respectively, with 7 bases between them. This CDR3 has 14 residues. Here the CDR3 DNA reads TGTGCCAGCAGCGTAGACGGGAGCTCCTACGAGCAGTACTTC. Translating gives CASSVDGSSYEQYF.

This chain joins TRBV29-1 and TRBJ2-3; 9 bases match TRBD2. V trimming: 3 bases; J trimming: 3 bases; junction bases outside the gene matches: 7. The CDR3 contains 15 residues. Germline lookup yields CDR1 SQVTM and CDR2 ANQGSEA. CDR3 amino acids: CSVDLWRGGTDTQYF. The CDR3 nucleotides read TGCAGCGTTGATCTCTGGCGGGGGGGTACAGATACGCAGTATTTT.

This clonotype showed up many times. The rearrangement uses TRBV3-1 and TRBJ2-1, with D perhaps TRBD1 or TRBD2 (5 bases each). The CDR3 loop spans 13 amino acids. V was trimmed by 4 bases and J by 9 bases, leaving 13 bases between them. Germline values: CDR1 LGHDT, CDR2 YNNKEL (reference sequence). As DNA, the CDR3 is TGTGCCAGCAGCCTATTGACTGGGGGTGAGCAGTTCTTC. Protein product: CASSLLTGGEQFF.

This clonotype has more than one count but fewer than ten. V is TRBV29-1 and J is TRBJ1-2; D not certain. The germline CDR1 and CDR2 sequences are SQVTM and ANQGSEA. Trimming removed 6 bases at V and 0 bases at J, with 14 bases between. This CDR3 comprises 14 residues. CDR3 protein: CSVVEGNPNYGYTF. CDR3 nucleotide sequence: TGCAGCGTCGTAGAAGGGAACCCTAACTATGGCTACACCTTC.

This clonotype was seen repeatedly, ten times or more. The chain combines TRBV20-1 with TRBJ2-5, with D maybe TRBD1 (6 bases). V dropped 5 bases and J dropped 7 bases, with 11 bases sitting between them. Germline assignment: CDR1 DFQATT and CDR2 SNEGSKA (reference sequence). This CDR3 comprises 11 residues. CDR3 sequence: CSALGGATQYF. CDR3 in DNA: TGCAGTGCTCTAGGGGGAGCGACCCAGTACTTC.

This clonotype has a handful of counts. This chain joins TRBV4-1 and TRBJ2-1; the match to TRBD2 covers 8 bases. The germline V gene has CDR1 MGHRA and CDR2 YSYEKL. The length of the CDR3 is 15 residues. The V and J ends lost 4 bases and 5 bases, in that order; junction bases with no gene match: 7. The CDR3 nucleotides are TGCGCCAGCAGCCCCCGCAGCGGGAGAAACAATGAGCAGTTCTTC. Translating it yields CASSPRSGRNNEQFF.

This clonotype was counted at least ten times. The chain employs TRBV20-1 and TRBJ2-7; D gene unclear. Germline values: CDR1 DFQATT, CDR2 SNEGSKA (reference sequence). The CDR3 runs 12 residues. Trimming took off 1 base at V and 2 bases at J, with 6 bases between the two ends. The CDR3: CSARAGPYEQYF. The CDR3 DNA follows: TGCAGTGCTAGAGCAGGCCCCTACGAGCAGTACTTC.